This T cell receptor (beta chain) derives from a study of T cell responses to AZD1222 COVID-19 vaccine. Study-level findings and limits: Spike-specific TCRs gained breadth and depth after people received two AZD1222 doses. Nearly half of spike-specific TCRs reportedly target variant regions that are unmutated in the B.1.351 and B.1.1.7 variants.

Comment on this clone: As yet, its antigen is unknown.

Germline loops: CDR1 SGHDT, CDR2 YYEEEE. V lost 4 bases to trimming and J lost 3 bases, with 17 bases between them. This CDR3 has 15 residues. Produced via immunoSEQ multiplex PCR; TCRdb's table is partial and in-frame only. Here the sample spans around 140,000 clones, 75% to 90% being singletons. The gene calls are TRBV5-6 and TRBJ2-7, with D tentatively TRBD1 (6 bases). This sequence originates from an adult in good health. Sequencing used peripheral blood, obtained on day 0 of AZD1222 vaccination. CDR3 DNA: TGTGCCAGCAGCGGATACAGGGCCCCCCTCTACGAGCAGTACTTC. Translated: CASSGYRAPLYEQYF.